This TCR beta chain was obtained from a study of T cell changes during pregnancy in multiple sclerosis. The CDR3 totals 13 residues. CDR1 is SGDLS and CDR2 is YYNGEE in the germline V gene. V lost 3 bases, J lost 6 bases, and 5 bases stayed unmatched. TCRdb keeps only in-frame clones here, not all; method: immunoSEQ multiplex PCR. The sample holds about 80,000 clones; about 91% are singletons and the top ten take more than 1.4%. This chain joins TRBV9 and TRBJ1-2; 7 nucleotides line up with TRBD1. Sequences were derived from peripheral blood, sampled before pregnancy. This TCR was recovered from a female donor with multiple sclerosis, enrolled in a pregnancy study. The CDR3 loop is CASSEIDRDGYTF. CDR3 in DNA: TGTGCCAGCAGCGAAATAGACAGGGATGGCTACACCTTC.